The 7 T cell receptor beta chains in this list originate from one sample, sequenced in a study of OX40 agonist ivuxolimab in advanced cancers. Profiling relied on immunoSEQ multiplex PCR, and the TCRdb table lists in-frame clones only, not all of them. Of about 33,000 clones in the sample, roughly 89% were seen once. The sequenced sample was CD4+ or CD8+ T cells sorted from blood, obtained in a trial of the OX40 agonist ivuxolimab. The receptors shown here come from an adult with an advanced solid tumor such as melanoma, head and neck, liver or kidney cancer.

This rearrangement joins TRBV29-1 to TRBJ1-2, with 7 bases matching TRBD1. There are 13 residues in the CDR3. The germline V gene has CDR1 SQVTM and CDR2 ANQGSEA. Trimming removed 1 base from V and 4 bases from J; junction bases left unmatched: 3. The CDR3 bases are TGCAGCGTTGAAGGGGGACAGTTCTATGGCTACACCTTC. This gives the protein CSVEGGQFYGYTF.

The gene calls are TRBV5-8 and TRBJ1-1; TRBD1 is a possible D gene (5 bases). The CDR3 sequence is 14 residues long. V gave up 4 bases and J gave up 5 bases, with 15 bases separating them. Germline lookup yields CDR1 SGHTS and CDR2 YDEGEE. This CDR3 is CASSRRQTETEAFF. In DNA, the CDR3 is TGTGCCAGCAGCAGGAGACAGACCGAAACTGAAGCTTTCTTT.

This clone was seen a few times. The chain employs TRBV11-3 and TRBJ2-3; 9 nucleotides agree with TRBD2. The trim removed 5 bases at V and 2 bases at J, leaving 2 bases unmatched. The CDR3 length is 14 residues. The germline CDR1 and CDR2 sequences are SGHNT and YENEEA. The chain's CDR3 is CASSPSGITDTQYF. CDR3 coding DNA: TGTGCCAGCAGCCCTAGCGGGATCACAGATACGCAGTATTTT.

This chain links TRBV6-5 with TRBJ1-2; TRBD1 agrees at 7 bases. From germline, CDR1 is MNHEY and CDR2 SVGAGI. Germline trimming cut 5 bases from V and 5 bases from J; bases unmatched to any gene: 5. There are 13 residues in the CDR3. CDR3: CASSPDRNYGYTF. CDR3 nucleotides: TGTGCCAGCAGTCCGGACAGGAATTATGGCTACACCTTC.

The chain carries TRBV7-2 and TRBJ1-4, with unresolved D. Germline loops: CDR1 SGHTA, CDR2 FQGNSA. Trimming removed 5 bases at V and 0 bases at J, with 7 bases between. This CDR3 region has 14 residues. The CDR3 nucleotides read TGTGCCAGCAGCCAAAATCCAACTAATGAAAAACTGTTTTTT. It translates to CASSQNPTNEKLFF.

The gene calls are TRBV5-1 and TRBJ2-7; 16 bases line up with TRBD2. CDR3 length: 18 amino acids. Germline V gene data show CDR1 as SGHRS and CDR2 as YFSETQ. V dropped 4 bases and J dropped 5; count of bases not matched to a gene: 12. CDR3 coding DNA: TGCGCCAGCAGCCCAGGGACTAGCGGGAGGGCCGATCGGAACGAGCAGTACTTC. This codes for CASSPGTSGRADRNEQYF. Based on the CDR3 plus reference TRBV5-1 and TRBJ2-7, the full variable domain is KAGVTQTPRYLIKTRGQQVTLSCSPISGHRSVSWYQQTPGQGLQFLFEYFSETQRNKGNFPGRFSGRQFSNSRSEMNVSTLELGDSALYLCASSPGTSGRADRNEQYFGPGTRLTVT.

This clone was seen just once. The chain links TRBV5-1 to TRBJ2-7; D not certain. Germline CDR1 reads SGHRS; CDR2 reads YFSETQ. There are 14 residues in the CDR3. V gave up 2 bases and J gave up 0 bases, with 9 bases separating them. CDR3 sequence reads: CASSLLSHSYEQYF. For the CDR3, the DNA is TGCGCCAGCAGCTTACTGAGTCACTCCTACGAGCAGTACTTC.